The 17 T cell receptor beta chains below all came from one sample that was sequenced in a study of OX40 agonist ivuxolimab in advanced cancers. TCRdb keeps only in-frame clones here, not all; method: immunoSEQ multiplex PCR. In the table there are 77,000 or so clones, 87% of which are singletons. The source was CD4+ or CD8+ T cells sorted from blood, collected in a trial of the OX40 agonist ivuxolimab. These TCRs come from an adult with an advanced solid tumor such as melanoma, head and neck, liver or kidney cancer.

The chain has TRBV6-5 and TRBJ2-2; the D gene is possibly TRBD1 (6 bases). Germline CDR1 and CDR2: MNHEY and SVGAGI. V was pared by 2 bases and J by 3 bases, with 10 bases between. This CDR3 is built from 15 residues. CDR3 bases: TGTGCCAGCAGTTACGACAGGTCCCACACCGGGGAGCTGTTTTTT. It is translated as CASSYDRSHTGELFF.

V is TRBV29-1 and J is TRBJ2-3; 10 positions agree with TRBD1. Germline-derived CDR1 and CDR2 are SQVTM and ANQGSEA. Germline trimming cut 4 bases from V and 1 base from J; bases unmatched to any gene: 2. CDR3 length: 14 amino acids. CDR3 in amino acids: CSVGGTGGTDTQYF. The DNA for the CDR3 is TGCAGCGTTGGGGGGACAGGGGGCACAGATACGCAGTATTTT.

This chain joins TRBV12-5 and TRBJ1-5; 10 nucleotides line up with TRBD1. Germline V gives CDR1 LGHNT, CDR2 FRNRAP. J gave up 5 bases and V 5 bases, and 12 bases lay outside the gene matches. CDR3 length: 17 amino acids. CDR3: CASGRQGAGWEDQPQHF. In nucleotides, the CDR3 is TGTGCTAGTGGTCGACAGGGGGCCGGTTGGGAGGATCAGCCCCAGCATTTT.

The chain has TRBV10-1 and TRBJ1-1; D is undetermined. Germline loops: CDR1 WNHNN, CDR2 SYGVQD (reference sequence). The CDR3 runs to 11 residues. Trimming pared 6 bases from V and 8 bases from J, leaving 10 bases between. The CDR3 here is CASRKTQEAFF. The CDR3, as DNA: TGCGCCAGCAGAAAGACACAAGAAGCTTTCTTT.

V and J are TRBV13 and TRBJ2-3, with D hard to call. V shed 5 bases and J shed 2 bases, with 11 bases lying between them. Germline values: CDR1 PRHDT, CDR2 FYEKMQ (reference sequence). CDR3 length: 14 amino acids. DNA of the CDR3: TGTGCCAGCAGCCCCCGGACGCTCACAGATACGCAGTATTTT. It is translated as CASSPRTLTDTQYF.

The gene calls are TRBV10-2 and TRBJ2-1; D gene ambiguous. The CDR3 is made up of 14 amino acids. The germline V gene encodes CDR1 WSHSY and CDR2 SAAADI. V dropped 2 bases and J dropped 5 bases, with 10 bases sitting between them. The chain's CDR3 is CASSEPRPHNEQFF. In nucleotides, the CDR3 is TGCGCCAGCAGTGAGCCGCGGCCTCACAATGAGCAGTTCTTC.

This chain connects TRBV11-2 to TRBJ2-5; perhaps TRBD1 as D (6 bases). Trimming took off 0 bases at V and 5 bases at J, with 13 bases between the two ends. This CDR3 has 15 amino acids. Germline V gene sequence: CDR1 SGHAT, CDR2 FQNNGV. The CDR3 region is CASSLDWQGMETQYF. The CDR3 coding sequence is TGTGCCAGCAGCTTAGACTGGCAGGGGATGGAGACCCAGTACTTC.

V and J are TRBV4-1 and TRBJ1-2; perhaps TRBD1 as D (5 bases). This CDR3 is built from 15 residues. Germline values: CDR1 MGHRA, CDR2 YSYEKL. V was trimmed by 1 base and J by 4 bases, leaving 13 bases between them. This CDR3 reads CASSQGPGLGYGYTF. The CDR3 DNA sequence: TGCGCCAGCAGCCAAGGACCGGGACTCGGCTATGGCTACACCTTC.

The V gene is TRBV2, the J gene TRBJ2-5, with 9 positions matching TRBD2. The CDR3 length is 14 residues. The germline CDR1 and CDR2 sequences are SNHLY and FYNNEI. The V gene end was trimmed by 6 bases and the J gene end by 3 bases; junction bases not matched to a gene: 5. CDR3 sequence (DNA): TGTGCCAGCAGGCGGGAGGGGACTGAAGAGACCCAGTACTTC. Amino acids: CASRREGTEETQYF.

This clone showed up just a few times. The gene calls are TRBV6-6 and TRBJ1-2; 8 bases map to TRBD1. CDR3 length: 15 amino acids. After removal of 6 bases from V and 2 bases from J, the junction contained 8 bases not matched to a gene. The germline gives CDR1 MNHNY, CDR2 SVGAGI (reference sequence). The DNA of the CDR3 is TGTGCCAGCAGCACAGGGGGACAGAGGAACTATGGCTACACCTTC. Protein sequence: CASSTGGQRNYGYTF.

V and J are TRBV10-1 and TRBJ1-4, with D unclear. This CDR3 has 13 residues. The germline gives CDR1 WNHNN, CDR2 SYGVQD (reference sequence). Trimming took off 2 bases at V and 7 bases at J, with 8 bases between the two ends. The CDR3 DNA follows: TGCGCCAGCAGTGAGACCCCGGGTGAAAAACTGTTTTTT. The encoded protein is CASSETPGEKLFF.

This chain's CDR3 is CASSLADSRTEAFF. In DNA, the CDR3 is TGTGCCAGCAGCTTGGCGGACAGTAGGACTGAAGCTTTCTTT. This chain connects TRBV5-5 to TRBJ1-1; D may be TRBD1 (6 bases). The germline V gene encodes CDR1 SGHKS and CDR2 YYEKEE (reference sequence). The CDR3 extends over 14 amino acids. V was clipped by 0 bases and J by 5 bases, with 11 bases between them. Looking up the rest from reference TRBV5-5 and TRBJ1-1 gives the full variable domain: DAGVTQSPTHLIKTRGQQVTLRCSPISGHKSVSWYQQVLGQGPQFIFQYYEKEERGRGNFPDRFSARQFPNYSSELNVNALLLGDSALYLCASSLADSRTEAFFGQGTRLTVV.

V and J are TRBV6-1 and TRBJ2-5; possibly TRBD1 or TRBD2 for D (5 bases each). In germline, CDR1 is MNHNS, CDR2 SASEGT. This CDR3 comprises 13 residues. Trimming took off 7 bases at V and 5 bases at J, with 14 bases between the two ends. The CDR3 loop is CASKLSGRETQYF. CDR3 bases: TGTGCCAGCAAATTGTCGGGGCGGGAGACCCAGTACTTC.

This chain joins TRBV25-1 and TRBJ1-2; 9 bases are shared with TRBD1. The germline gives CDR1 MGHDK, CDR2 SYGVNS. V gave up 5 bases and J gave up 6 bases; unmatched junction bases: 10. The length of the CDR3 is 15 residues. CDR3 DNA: TGTGCCAGCAGTACCCCTCGGACAGGGGAAGATGGCTACACCTTC. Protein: CASSTPRTGEDGYTF.

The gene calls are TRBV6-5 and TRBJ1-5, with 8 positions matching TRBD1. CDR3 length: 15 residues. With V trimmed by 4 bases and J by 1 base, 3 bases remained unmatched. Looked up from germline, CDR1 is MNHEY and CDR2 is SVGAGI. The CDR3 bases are TGTGCCAGCAGTTCCGACAGGGGAAGCAATCAGCCCCAGCATTTT. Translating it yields CASSSDRGSNQPQHF.

CDR3: CASSLVGDIRETQYF. Written as DNA, the CDR3 is TGCGCCAGCAGCTTGGTGGGGGACATTAGGGAGACCCAGTACTTC. This chain connects TRBV5-1 to TRBJ2-5, with D tentatively TRBD1 (6 bases). Germline V gives CDR1 SGHRS, CDR2 YFSETQ. The V end lost 0 bases, the J end lost 5 bases, and 14 bases lay between the germline ends. This CDR3 comprises 15 residues.

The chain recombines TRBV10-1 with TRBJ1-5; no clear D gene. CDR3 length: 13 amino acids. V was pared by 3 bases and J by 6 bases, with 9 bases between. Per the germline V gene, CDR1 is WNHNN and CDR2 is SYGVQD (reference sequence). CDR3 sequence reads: CASSETVGQPQHF. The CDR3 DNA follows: TGCGCCAGCAGTGAAACAGTAGGTCAGCCCCAGCATTTT.